This T cell receptor (beta chain) originates from a study of Ad26.COV2.S vaccination and SARS-CoV-2 variants. Treatment given: around 19 received Ad26.COV2.S at low or high dose, single or two shots; about 5 received placebo; per-sample allocation not given. It was on day 63 after the first vaccine or placebo injection that samples were taken. The CDR3 length is 18 residues. Germline V gene data show CDR1 as LNHDA and CDR2 as SQIVND (reference sequence). V lost 3 bases and J lost 1, with 21 bases in between. Assay used: immunoSEQ multiplex PCR; TCRdb lists only in-frame clones, some missing. The sample has around 450,000 clones, approximately 89% seen once.

The material sequenced was peripheral blood, taken in a trial of Ad26.COV2.S vaccine versus placebo. The chain uses TRBV19 and TRBJ1-2; no clear D. This clonotype was obtained from a person aged 18-65 years who received the Ad26.COV2.S COVID-19 vaccine or a placebo. The CDR3 coding sequence is TGTGCCAGTAGTATTTTTCTCACCCCCGCTTCCATTAACTATGGCTACACCTTC. Protein: CASSIFLTPASINYGYTF.